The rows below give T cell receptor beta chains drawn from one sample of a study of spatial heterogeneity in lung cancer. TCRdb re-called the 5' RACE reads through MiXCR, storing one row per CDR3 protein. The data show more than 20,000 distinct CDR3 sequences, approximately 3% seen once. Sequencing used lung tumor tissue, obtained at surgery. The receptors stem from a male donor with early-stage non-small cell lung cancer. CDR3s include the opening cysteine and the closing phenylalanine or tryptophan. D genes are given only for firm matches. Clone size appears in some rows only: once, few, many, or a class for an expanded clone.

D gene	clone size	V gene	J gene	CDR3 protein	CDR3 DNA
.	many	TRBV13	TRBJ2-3	CASGGERTDTQYF	TGTGCCAGCGGAGGGGAGAGAACAGATACGCAGTATTTT
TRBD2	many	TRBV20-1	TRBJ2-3	CSATRTSGTQVTQYF	TGCAGTGCTACCCGGACTAGCGGTACACAGGTTACGCAGTATTTT
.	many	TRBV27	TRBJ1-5	CASAPKAGDQPQHF	TGTGCCAGCGCCCCGAAAGCAGGGGACCAGCCCCAGCATTTT
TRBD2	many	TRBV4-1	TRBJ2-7	CASSQRYGGRVFYEQYF	TGCGCCAGCAGCCAACGCTATGGCGGGAGGGTCTTCTACGAGCAGTACTTC
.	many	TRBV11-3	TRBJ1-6	CASSLDPAANSPLHF	TGTGCCAGCAGCTTAGATCCGGCAGCAAATTCACCCCTCCACTTT
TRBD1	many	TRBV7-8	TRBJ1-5	CASSLGTGGYSNQPQHF	TGTGCCAGCAGCTTGGGGACAGGGGGCTATAGCAATCAGCCCCAGCATTTT
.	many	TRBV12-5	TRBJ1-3	CASGLDSAGNTIYF	TGTGCTAGTGGCCTAGACAGTGCTGGAAACACCATATATTTT
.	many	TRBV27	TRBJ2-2	CASSQTGSNTGELFF	TGTGCCAGCAGTCAAACGGGATCGAACACCGGGGAGCTGTTTTTT
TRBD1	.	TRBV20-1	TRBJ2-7	CSAWDRGTYEQYF	TGCAGTGCTTGGGACAGGGGGACCTACGAGCAGTACTTC
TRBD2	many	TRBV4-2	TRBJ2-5	CASSRSGRAEETQYF	TGTGCCAGCAGCCGTAGCGGGCGCGCCGAAGAGACCCAGTACTTC
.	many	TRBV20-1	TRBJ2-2	CSARDWGVNTGELFF	TGCAGTGCTAGAGATTGGGGGGTCAACACCGGGGAGCTGTTTTTT
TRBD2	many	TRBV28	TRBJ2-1	CASSLSGVAPYNEQFF	TGTGCCAGCAGCCTCAGCGGGGTGGCCCCCTACAATGAGCAGTTCTTC
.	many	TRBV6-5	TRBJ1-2	CASKKGQSFVYGYTF	TGTGCCAGCAAAAAAGGACAGTCGTTCGTCTATGGCTACACCTTC
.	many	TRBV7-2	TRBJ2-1	CASSSYRAFDEQFF	TGTGCCAGCAGCTCATACAGGGCTTTCGATGAGCAGTTCTTC
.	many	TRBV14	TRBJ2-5	CASSQQPQRQETQYF	TGTGCCAGCAGCCAACAACCCCAGCGGCAAGAGACCCAGTACTTC
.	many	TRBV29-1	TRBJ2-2	CSVADRNTGELFF	TGCAGCGTTGCCGACCGAAACACCGGGGAGCTGTTTTTT
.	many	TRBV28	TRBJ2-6	CASKMGGASPSGANVLTF	TGTGCCAGCAAAATGGGTGGTGCCAGTCCCTCTGGGGCCAACGTCCTGACTTTC
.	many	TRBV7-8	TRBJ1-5	CASSLAGPGNGQPQHF	TGTGCCAGCAGCTTAGCGGGACCCGGGAACGGTCAGCCCCAGCATTTT
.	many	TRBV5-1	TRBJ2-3	CASSSDSTSTDTQYF	TGCGCCAGCAGCTCGGACAGTACTAGCACAGATACGCAGTATTTT
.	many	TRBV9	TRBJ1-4	CASSVEFDSEKLFF	TGTGCCAGCAGCGTCGAGTTTGATAGTGAAAAACTGTTTTTT
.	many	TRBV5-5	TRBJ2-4	CASSLDGGAGKNIQYF	TGTGCCAGCAGCTTGGATGGGGGAGCGGGCAAAAACATTCAGTACTTC
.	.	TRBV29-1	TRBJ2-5	CSVDQGLQETQYF	TGCAGCGTTGATCAAGGGCTCCAAGAGACCCAGTACTTC